The 15 T cell receptor beta chains below come from one sample, sequenced in a study of CD8 T cells in ankylosing spondylitis. TCRdb ran MiXCR on the 5' RACE reads and lists one entry per CDR3 protein. The sample yields approximately 340,000 distinct CDR3 sequences, around 15% seen once. The material sequenced was blood, either unsorted or a sorted T cell fraction (not recorded which). The source of these receptors is a male donor with ankylosing spondylitis or in good health (not recorded which).

This clonotype came up many times. This sequence joins TRBV11-3 and TRBJ2-1; possibly TRBD2 for D (5 bases). Germline V gives CDR1 SGHNT, CDR2 YENEEA. CDR3 length: 15 amino acids. Deletions cut 0 bases from V and 11 bases from J, with 17 bases between. In DNA, the CDR3 is TGTGCCAGCAGCTTAGATCGAGCGGCAACAATGAAGCAGTTCTTC. Translated, it gives CASSLDRAATMKQFF.

This clonotype was detected ten times or more. V gene TRBV20-1 combines with J gene TRBJ1-5; no clear D gene. This CDR3 is 12 amino acids long. The germline V gene encodes CDR1 DFQATT and CDR2 SNEGSKA (reference sequence). Between the trimmed V and J ends, which lost 3 bases and 4 bases, there was a span of 7 bases. CDR3: CSASRGNQPQHF. Written as DNA, the CDR3 is TGCAGTGCTAGTCGAGGGAATCAGCCCCAGCATTTT.

The CDR3 region has the DNA TGTGCCAGCAGTGAAGCTGAGACTAACACAGATACGCAGTATTTT. Its protein product is CASSEAETNTDTQYF. The V gene is TRBV6-1, the J gene TRBJ2-3, with D perhaps matching TRBD2 (5 bases). This CDR3 has 15 residues. Trimming took off 0 bases at V and 2 bases at J, with 9 bases between the two ends. The germline CDR1 and CDR2 sequences are MNHNS and SASEGT.

V and J are TRBV6-5 and TRBJ2-7; 9 positions agree with TRBD2. Germline CDR1 reads MNHEY; CDR2 reads SVGAGI. The length of the CDR3 is 16 residues. The trim removed 0 bases at V and 3 bases at J, leaving 6 bases unmatched. CDR3 loop: CASSYSPGSGSYEQYF. CDR3 nucleotide sequence: TGTGCCAGCAGTTACTCGCCGGGTAGCGGGAGCTACGAGCAGTACTTC.

This sequence joins TRBV19 and TRBJ2-1; 12 bases line up with TRBD2. Trimming took 2 bases from V and 10 from J; bases not matched to a gene: 3. There are 14 residues in the CDR3. Per the germline V gene, CDR1 is LNHDA and CDR2 is SQIVND (reference sequence). CDR3 residues: CASSIRLAGGEQFF. DNA of the CDR3: TGTGCCAGTAGTATAAGGCTAGCGGGGGGGGAGCAGTTCTTC. Based on the CDR3 plus reference TRBV19 and TRBJ2-1, the full variable domain is DGGITQSPKYLFRKEGQNVTLSCEQNLNHDAMYWYRQDPGQGLRLIYYSQIVNDFQKGDIAEGYSVSREKKESFPLTVTSAQKNPTAFYLCASSIRLAGGEQFFGPGTRLTVL.

This chain joins TRBV5-1 and TRBJ1-2, with 10 bases lining up with TRBD1. Trimming removed 7 bases from V and 3 bases from J; junction bases left unmatched: 3. The germline V gene has CDR1 SGHRS and CDR2 YFSETQ. The CDR3 is made up of 13 amino acids. DNA for the CDR3: TGCGCCAGCCGGACAGGGGGAGACTATGGCTACACCTTC. Encoded protein: CASRTGGDYGYTF.

This clonotype was observed a few times. V is TRBV29-1 and J is TRBJ2-2; D perhaps matches TRBD1 (5 bases). The CDR3 covers 15 residues. The V end was cut by 3 bases, the J end by 3 bases, with 14 bases between. Germline loops: CDR1 SQVTM, CDR2 ANQGSEA. Here the CDR3 reads CSVDALGADTGELFF. The CDR3, as DNA: TGCAGCGTTGACGCCCTTGGGGCGGACACCGGGGAGCTGTTTTTT.

This clonotype was found a few times. The chain couples TRBV7-9 to TRBJ2-1; TRBD2 might be the D (5 bases). Germline CDR1 and CDR2: SEHNR and FQNEAQ (reference sequence). The CDR3 length is 14 residues. V lost 1 base, J lost 7 bases, and 11 bases lay in between. The CDR3 sequence: CASSLGLSGNEQFF. The CDR3 DNA sequence: TGTGCCAGCAGCTTAGGACTGTCGGGGAATGAGCAGTTCTTC.

The chain couples TRBV15 to TRBJ2-1, with D possibly TRBD1 on 5 matching bases. V lost 2 bases to trimming and J lost 5 bases, with 16 bases between them. This CDR3 region has 16 residues. Germline CDR1 and CDR2: LNHNV and YYDKDF (reference sequence). The CDR3 here is CATSRPSLGDHNEQFF. CDR3 nucleotide sequence: TGTGCCACCAGCAGACCTAGTCTAGGGGATCACAATGAGCAGTTCTTC.

A few counts support this clonotype. The genes are TRBV4-1 and TRBJ1-3, with 7 bases matching TRBD1. Germline assignment: CDR1 MGHRA and CDR2 YSYEKL. Trimming took 5 bases from V and 0 from J; bases not matched to a gene: 7. This CDR3 contains 16 residues. CDR3 loop: CASSVRGGLSGNTIYF. The CDR3 nucleotides are TGCGCCAGCAGCGTAAGAGGGGGCCTCTCTGGAAACACCATATATTTT.

This clonotype was detected only a few times. The V and J genes are TRBV30 and TRBJ1-1; tentative D call: TRBD1 (6 bases). Trimming left V 2 bases short and J 1 base short, with 11 bases between. CDR1 and CDR2 from the germline V gene are GTSNPN and SVGIG (reference sequence). CDR3 length: 14 amino acids. The CDR3: CAWSRGQPNTEAFF. The CDR3 DNA is TGTGCCTGGAGTCGGGGACAACCGAACACTGAAGCTTTCTTT.

The V call is TRBV4-2, the J call TRBJ2-3; 8 bases line up with TRBD2. Germline lookup yields CDR1 LGHNA and CDR2 YNFKEQ. Trimming took 0 bases from V and 4 from J; bases not matched to a gene: 3. This CDR3 has 15 residues. CDR3 nucleotide sequence: TGTGCCAGCAGCCAAGATGGGACTAGGCCAGATACGCAGTATTTT. Its translation is CASSQDGTRPDTQYF.

The CDR3 protein is CSARDTGGGNEQFF. The CDR3 DNA follows: TGCAGTGCTAGAGATACGGGGGGCGGAAATGAGCAGTTCTTC. The chain employs TRBV20-1 and TRBJ2-1; D might be TRBD2 (7 bases). Trimming removed 0 bases at V and 7 bases at J, with 13 bases between. The CDR3 has 14 amino acids. Germline V gene sequence: CDR1 DFQATT, CDR2 SNEGSKA (reference sequence).

This clonotype was observed many times. The V and J genes are TRBV7-9 and TRBJ1-2; D unclear. Germline CDR1 and CDR2: SEHNR and FQNEAQ (reference sequence). CDR3 length: 12 amino acids. Trimming left V 2 bases short and J 8 bases short, with 9 bases between. As DNA, the CDR3 is TGTGCCAGCAGCTTAAAGGCGAGCGGCTACACCTTC. Its translation: CASSLKASGYTF.

V usage is TRBV6-1 and J usage is TRBJ2-7, with D perhaps matching TRBD1 (7 bases). CDR1 is MNHNS, CDR2 SASEGT, per germline. Trimming left V 7 bases short and J 3 bases short, with 16 bases between. The CDR3 length is 14 residues. This CDR3 is CASTPQGGSYEQYF. CDR3 nucleotides: TGTGCCAGCACCCCCCAGGGGGGAAGCTACGAGCAGTACTTC.